A single sample gave rise to the 32 T cell receptor beta chains below, sequenced in a study of cytomegalovirus exposure and HLA in healthy donors. This PCR relied on a set of 60 Vbeta primers and 13 Jbeta primers. Profiling relied on immunoSEQ multiplex PCR, and the TCRdb table lists in-frame clones only, not all of them. The sample lists roughly 120,000 clones; 81% were seen once. The specimen sequenced was PBMCs. Receptor source: a woman aged 30 to 39 in good health and CMV-seronegative.

The chain joins TRBV19 to TRBJ1-5; TRBD1 agrees at 8 bases. Germline-derived CDR1 and CDR2 are LNHDA and SQIVND (reference sequence). This CDR3 is 15 amino acids long. V trimming: 4 bases; J trimming: 1 base; junction bases outside the gene matches: 3. CDR3 nucleotide sequence: TGTGCCAGTAGTACCGACAGGGGCAGCAATCAGCCCCAGCATTTT. Amino acid sequence: CASSTDRGSNQPQHF.

The chain couples TRBV13 to TRBJ2-1; D perhaps matches TRBD2 (6 bases). Germline V gene sequence: CDR1 PRHDT, CDR2 FYEKMQ (reference sequence). The CDR3 sequence is 14 residues long. V was cut by 3 bases and J by 0 bases, with 6 bases left in between. The CDR3 loop reads CASSFGSSYNEQFF. DNA for the CDR3: TGTGCCAGCAGCTTCGGGAGCTCCTACAATGAGCAGTTCTTC.

Regarding this clone: The same CDR3 can be traced to other DNA sequences in this sample. The V and J genes are TRBV27 and TRBJ2-7; 8 bases match TRBD2. The CDR3 runs 15 residues. J gave up 0 bases and V 6 bases, and 7 bases lay outside the gene matches. Germline lookup yields CDR1 MNHEY and CDR2 SMNVEV (reference sequence). CDR3 sequence reads: CASSLTSGSSYEQYF. The CDR3 bases are TGTGCCAGCAGCTTAACTAGCGGCAGCTCCTACGAGCAGTACTTC.

This clone was seen only once. V gene TRBV6-6 combines with J gene TRBJ2-7; D is ambiguous. CDR3 length: 12 amino acids. V was cut by 5 bases and J by 0 bases, with 5 bases left in between. CDR1 MNHNY and CDR2 SVGAGI come from the germline V gene (reference sequence). CDR3 in amino acids: CASSTSSYEQYF. The CDR3 DNA reads as TGTGCCAGCAGTACTTCCTCCTACGAGCAGTACTTC.

The chain recombines TRBV28 with TRBJ2-7; the D gene is possibly TRBD1 (5 bases). From germline, CDR1 is MDHEN and CDR2 SYDVKM. V was clipped by 6 bases and J by 3 bases, with 15 bases between them. The CDR3 covers 14 residues. In DNA form, the CDR3 reads TGTGCCAGCAGCCCAACAGGATTGAACTACGAGCAGTACTTC. Its protein is CASSPTGLNYEQYF.

The chain links TRBV28 to TRBJ1-2, with TRBD1 as a possible D gene (6 bases). Germline CDR1 MDHEN, CDR2 SYDVKM. V was cut by 4 bases and J by 4 bases, with 13 bases left in between. This CDR3 has 14 residues. CDR3 in DNA: TGTGCCAGCAGTTCTACGGACAGTCTCTATGGCTACACCTTC. Translating it yields CASSSTDSLYGYTF.

The chain joins TRBV21-1 to TRBJ2-7; the table names TRBD1, a call not compared with the DNA. TRBV21-1 is a pseudogene segment. The CDR3 contains 16 residues. The chain's CDR3 is CASSKVPGQGWYEQYF. In nucleotides, the CDR3 is TGTGCCAGCAGCAAAGTTCCGGGACAGGGATGGTACGAGCAGTACTTC.

The gene calls are TRBV19 and TRBJ2-5; 8 nucleotides align to TRBD1. The length of the CDR3 is 14 residues. Trimming removed 6 bases from V and 1 base from J; junction bases left unmatched: 4. Germline assignment: CDR1 LNHDA and CDR2 SQIVND (reference sequence). CDR3 residues: CASSTGGTQETQYF. The CDR3 region has the DNA TGTGCCAGTAGCACAGGGGGTACCCAAGAGACCCAGTACTTC.

A remark on this clone: A read error may account for a junction end that differs from germline. The chain combines TRBV7-9 with TRBJ1-1; the match to TRBD1 covers 9 bases. CDR3 size: 10 residues. Germline CDR1 SEHNR, CDR2 FQNEAQ (reference sequence). As DNA, the CDR3 is TGTGCCAGCAGGCGTGGACAGGGGTTGTTT. Translation gives CASRRGQGLF. Full variable domain (rest looked up from reference TRBV7-9 and TRBJ1-1): DTGVSQNPRHKITKRGQNVTFRCDPISEHNRLYWYRQTLGQGPEFLTYFQNEAQLEKSRLLSDRFSAERPKGSFSTLEIQRTEQGDSAMYLCASRRGQGLFGQGTRLTVV.

This chain links TRBV7-2 with TRBJ1-5, with no clear D. From germline, CDR1 is SGHTA and CDR2 FQGNSA. The V end was cut by 5 bases, the J end by 1 base, with 12 bases between. The CDR3 has 15 amino acids. In DNA form, the CDR3 reads TGTGCCAGCAGCCCTAGCGGACCGAGCAATCAGCCCCAGCATTTT. Protein product: CASSPSGPSNQPQHF.

On this clone: One junction end disagrees with the germline gene, perhaps due to a read error. This sample includes further DNA sequences coding for the same CDR3. This chain uses TRBV6-1 with TRBJ1-5; D unresolved. Looked up from germline, CDR1 is MNHNS and CDR2 is SASEGT. This CDR3 is built from 12 residues. CDR3 nucleotides: TGTGCCAGCAGTATAGGACTTCAGCCTCAGCATTTT. Amino acids: CASSIGLQPQHF.

The chain couples TRBV9 to TRBJ1-1; tentative D call: TRBD1 (6 bases). The V end was cut by 4 bases, the J end by 6 bases, with 19 bases between. CDR1 is SGDLS and CDR2 is YYNGEE in the germline V gene. This CDR3 has 15 residues. CDR3 sequence reads: CASSPRPDSLSEAFF. Written as DNA, the CDR3 is TGTGCCAGCAGCCCCCGGCCGGACAGTCTCTCTGAAGCTTTCTTT.

The CDR3: CASSRPGGEETQYF. The CDR3 DNA is TGTGCCAGCAGCCGTCCGGGAGGCGAAGAGACCCAGTACTTC. The V call is TRBV28, the J call TRBJ2-5; 7 bases fit TRBD2. CDR3 length: 14 residues. In germline, CDR1 is MDHEN, CDR2 SYDVKM. The trim removed 6 bases at V and 3 bases at J, leaving 7 bases unmatched. The variable domain in full, with the rest retrieved from reference TRBV28 and TRBJ2-5, is DVKVTQSSRYLVKRTGEKVFLECVQDMDHENMFWYRQDPGLGLRLIYFSYDVKMKEKGDIPEGYSVSREKKERFSLILESASTNQTSMYLCASSRPGGEETQYFGPGTRLLVL.

The chain uses TRBV27 and TRBJ2-1, with 10 bases fitting TRBD2. The CDR3 has 14 residues. Trimming at V came to 10 bases and at J to 6 bases, leaving 9 bases not matched to a gene. Germline V CDR1 and CDR2: MNHEY, SMNVEV (reference sequence). Here the CDR3 reads CATTLASGSNEQFF. Here the CDR3 DNA reads TGTGCCACCACCTTGGCTAGCGGGAGCAATGAGCAGTTCTTC.

The table lists this clone with a few counts. The chain couples TRBV28 to TRBJ1-1; 9 bases map to TRBD1. Germline CDR1 reads MDHEN; CDR2 reads SYDVKM. The V segment lost 6 bases and the J segment 5 bases; nucleotides outside the gene matches: 13. This CDR3 comprises 16 residues. CDR3 in amino acids: CASRKPGQGVRTEAFF. The CDR3, as DNA: TGTGCCAGCAGAAAACCGGGACAGGGAGTAAGGACTGAAGCTTTCTTT.

This clone was detected only a few times. Distinct nucleotide sequences in the sample also encode this CDR3. This chain joins TRBV19 and TRBJ2-7; D is undetermined. Per germline, CDR1 LNHDA and CDR2 SQIVND (reference sequence). Trimming shortened V by 5 bases and J by 0 bases, and 11 bases separated the two germline ends. The CDR3 extends over 14 amino acids. The CDR3 nucleotides are TGTGCCAGTAGTCCCCAGGCGAGCTCCTACGAGCAGTACTTC. Translating gives CASSPQASSYEQYF.

This clone has only a few counts. This chain links TRBV19 with TRBJ2-1, with a possible D match to TRBD2 (5 bases). Germline CDR1 reads LNHDA; CDR2 reads SQIVND (reference sequence). The CDR3 covers 14 residues. Trimming pared 3 bases from V and 3 bases from J, leaving 9 bases between. The CDR3 DNA reads TGTGCCAGTAGTATGAGGAGCGGCTACAATGAGCAGTTCTTC. This sequence encodes CASSMRSGYNEQFF.

The gene calls are TRBV28 and TRBJ2-3; 9 bases agree with TRBD2. The junction had 7 bases not matched to a gene; V was cut back by 8 bases and J by 1 base. CDR1 and CDR2 from the germline V gene are MDHEN and SYDVKM. This CDR3 region has 15 residues. CDR3 bases: TGTGCCAGCGGCCTAGCGGGGCCGGGCACAGATACGCAGTATTTT. Its translation is CASGLAGPGTDTQYF.

This clone was detected a few times. The rearrangement joins TRBV2 to TRBJ2-7, with D perhaps TRBD1 (6 bases). Germline V lookup: CDR1 SNHLY, CDR2 FYNNEI. The V end was cut by 3 bases, the J end by 6 bases, with 15 bases between. The CDR3 runs to 14 residues. CDR3 sequence reads: CASSEQGQGSEQYF. As DNA, the CDR3 is TGTGCCAGCAGTGAGCAGGGGCAGGGCAGCGAGCAGTACTTC.

This clone was observed a few times. The rearrangement uses TRBV5-1 and TRBJ2-7, with 7 positions matching TRBD2. Germline V gives CDR1 SGHRS, CDR2 YFSETQ. The junction had 4 bases not matched to a gene; V was cut back by 0 bases and J by 4 bases. The CDR3 sequence is 14 residues long. CDR3 in DNA: TGCGCCAGCAGCTTGGTGGGCGGGAGATACGAGCAGTACTTC. Translated, it gives CASSLVGGRYEQYF.

CDR3 nucleotide sequence: TGTGCCAGCAGCCAAGGGGACTCGTATAATTCACCCCTCCACTTT. It specifies CASSQGDSYNSPLHF. V and J are TRBV14 and TRBJ1-6; D is perhaps TRBD1 (5 bases). The V gene's germline CDR1 is SGHDN and CDR2 FVKESK. V was shortened by 1 base and J by 4 bases, with 8 bases between the two germline ends. The CDR3 is 15 amino acids.

V and J are TRBV6-6 and TRBJ1-5, with 9 bases fitting TRBD1. V lost 5 bases to trimming and J lost 4 bases; unmatched junction nucleotides: 3. Looked up from germline, CDR1 is MNHNY and CDR2 is SVGAGI (reference sequence). This CDR3 region has 14 residues. Here the CDR3 DNA reads TGTGCCAGCAGTCGGGGACAGGGTAATCAGCCCCAGCATTTT. Its translation is CASSRGQGNQPQHF.

The V and J genes are TRBV5-6 and TRBJ2-5; no definite D call. Trimming stripped 2 bases from V and 5 bases from J, with 4 bases between. In germline, CDR1 is SGHDT, CDR2 YYEEEE. This CDR3 has 11 amino acids. The CDR3 DNA reads TGTGCCAGCAGCTTATCTGAGACCCAGTACTTC. This sequence encodes CASSLSETQYF.

CDR3 region: CASSLHGGDTQYF. In DNA form, the CDR3 reads TGTGCCAGCAGTTTACACGGAGGAGATACGCAGTATTTT. The V and J genes are TRBV28 and TRBJ2-3; tentative D call: TRBD2 (5 bases). Per the germline V gene, CDR1 is MDHEN and CDR2 is SYDVKM. Trimming removed 2 bases at V and 5 bases at J, with 8 bases between. This CDR3 contains 13 residues.

This clone was counted once. This sequence joins TRBV5-6 and TRBJ2-7, with 10 bases matching TRBD2. The V gene's germline CDR1 is SGHDT and CDR2 YYEEEE. CDR3 length equals 14 residues. The V segment lost 4 bases and the J segment 3 bases; nucleotides outside the gene matches: 4. Here the CDR3 reads CASSPGLADYEQYF. CDR3 nucleotides: TGTGCCAGCAGCCCTGGACTAGCGGACTACGAGCAGTACTTC.

The V gene is TRBV7-9, the J gene TRBJ2-1; TRBD2 agrees at 10 bases. V lost 4 bases and J lost 8; bases outside the gene matches: 8. The CDR3 is 15 amino acids. Germline assignment: CDR1 SEHNR and CDR2 FQNEAQ (reference sequence). CDR3 sequence (DNA): TGTGCCAGCAGCTCACCTAGCGGGAGTAAGGATGAGCAGTTCTTC. Its protein product is CASSSPSGSKDEQFF.

The rearrangement links TRBV11-2 to TRBJ2-7, with TRBD2 matching 10 bases. Looked up from germline, CDR1 is SGHAT and CDR2 is FQNNGV. V was clipped by 5 bases and J by 7 bases; unmatched bases: 11. This CDR3 has 15 residues. CDR3 nucleotide sequence: TGTGCCAGCAGCGAAAGCGGGAGGGCCTATTTAGAGCAGTACTTC. As protein: CASSESGRAYLEQYF.

The V gene is TRBV15, the J gene TRBJ1-3; 7 bases align to TRBD1. Germline CDR1 reads LNHNV; CDR2 reads YYDKDF (reference sequence). The CDR3 has 15 amino acids. The V gene end was trimmed by 0 bases and the J gene end by 2 bases; junction bases not matched to a gene: 1. CDR3 loop: CATSRDQGAGNTIYF. The CDR3 DNA reads as TGTGCCACCAGCAGAGATCAGGGGGCTGGAAACACCATATATTTT.

The genes are TRBV19 and TRBJ2-4, with 8 bases fitting TRBD2. Germline V gene sequence: CDR1 LNHDA, CDR2 SQIVND (reference sequence). This CDR3 comprises 16 residues. V trimming: 0 bases; J trimming: 0 bases; junction bases outside the gene matches: 1. The CDR3 is CASSIDSGVAKNIQYF. The CDR3 DNA is TGTGCCAGTAGTATAGATAGCGGGGTAGCCAAAAACATTCAGTACTTC.

The chain's CDR3 is CASSTGLARFF. CDR3 sequence (DNA): TGTGCCAGCAGCACGGGACTAGCTCGGTTCTTC. The chain carries TRBV5-8 and TRBJ2-1; 9 bases fit TRBD2. After removal of 4 bases from V and 15 bases from J, the junction contained 5 bases not matched to a gene. The CDR3 runs to 11 residues. The V gene's germline CDR1 is SGHTS and CDR2 YDEGEE.

The chain combines TRBV28 with TRBJ1-1; perhaps TRBD1 as D (6 bases). V was trimmed by 3 bases and J by 1 base, leaving 6 bases between them. CDR3 length equals 13 residues. Germline V CDR1 and CDR2: MDHEN, SYDVKM. CDR3: CASSLGQNTEAFF. CDR3 bases: TGTGCCAGCAGTTTGGGACAGAACACTGAAGCTTTCTTT.

Only a few counts were recorded for this clone. CDR3 in DNA: TGTGCCAGCAGTCCCGGGACAGGGAGGCAGCCCCAGCATTTT. Encoded protein: CASSPGTGRQPQHF. The V and J genes are TRBV28 and TRBJ1-5, with TRBD1 matching over 9 bases. The germline gives CDR1 MDHEN, CDR2 SYDVKM. V trimming: 5 bases; J trimming: 7 bases; junction bases outside the gene matches: 6. The CDR3 covers 14 residues.